This T cell receptor beta chain appears in the sequencing data of a study of T-cell memory formation after mild COVID-19. Amplification by 5'RACE using constant-segment primers produced TCR alpha and TCR beta cDNA libraries that carried sample barcodes and UMIs. Each CDR3 protein is one row after TCRdb ran MiXCR on the 5' RACE reads. The sample yields about 470,000 distinct CDR3 sequences, approximately 18% seen once. For this clonotype: Its antigen is still unknown.

Between the trimmed V and J ends, which lost 7 bases and 1 base, there was a span of 16 bases. Germline CDR1 SEHNR, CDR2 FQNEAQ (reference sequence). The CDR3 runs to 15 residues. Study-level results: Clones shrinking from day 15 to 85 showed even CD4/CD8 mixes; later expanders tilted CD4+.

This TCR derives from an adult woman who had mild COVID-19 (a few samples of this study predate the infection). Cell type and time point are not known. The chain joins TRBV7-9 to TRBJ1-1; D unclear. Sample: PBMCs or a T cell subset sorted from them (not recorded which). CDR3 loop: CASTQYGVTNTEAFF. In DNA, the CDR3 is TGTGCCAGCACCCAGTACGGGGTGACGAACACTGAAGCTTTCTTT.